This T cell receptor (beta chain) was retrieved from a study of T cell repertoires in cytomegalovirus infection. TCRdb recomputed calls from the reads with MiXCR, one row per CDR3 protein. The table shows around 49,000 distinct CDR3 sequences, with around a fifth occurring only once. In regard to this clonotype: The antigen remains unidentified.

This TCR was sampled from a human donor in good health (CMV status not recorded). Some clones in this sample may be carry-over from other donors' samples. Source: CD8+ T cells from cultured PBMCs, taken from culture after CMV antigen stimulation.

In DNA, the CDR3 is TGTGCCAGCAGTTACCGGGTCGGTGGAGGAGCAGAGACCCAGTACTTC. Translation gives CASSYRVGGGAETQYF. The chain carries TRBV6-5 and TRBJ2-5, with D perhaps matching TRBD2 (5 bases). CDR3 length equals 16 residues. Trimming took 2 bases from V and 4 from J, leaving 17 bases between them. Per the germline V gene, CDR1 is MNHEY and CDR2 is SVGAGI.